This T cell receptor (beta chain) originates from a study of persistence of HIV-infected CD4 T cells. Study in general: Isolated cells were CMV- and HIV-1 Gag-responding CD4+ T cells.

The immunoSEQ assay was version 4, run in survey mode. Data came from immunoSEQ multiplex PCR; TCRdb stores just in-frame clones and leaves some out. Among roughly 30,000 clones listed, approximately 78% were seen once. This clone was seen only once. Its matching antigen is unknown. Cells were stimulated with CMV-infected fibroblast lysates at 10 ug/mL. CD40L/CD69 double-negative CD45RO-high memory CD4+ T cells were collected. For at least 4 years, plasma HIV-1 RNA was undetectable (<50 copies/mL). Donors had CD4+ T cell counts above 400 cells/uL and were CMV-seropositive. Anti-CD28/CD49d costimulation, CD40-blocking antibody and enfuvirtide were given to CD8-depleted PBMCs for 15 to 20 hours. CDR3 length equals 15 residues. Germline assignment: CDR1 SGHRS and CDR2 YFSETQ. Trimming took off 0 bases at V and 4 bases at J, with 13 bases between the two ends.

The starting material was CD4+ T cells sorted from PBMCs after approximately 19-hour stimulation, obtained from a patient who received antiretroviral therapy. J is TRBJ2-5 and V is TRBV5-1; D is perhaps TRBD1 (5 bases). The TCR comes from an adult man with HIV who was CMV-seropositive. CDR3 in amino acids: CASSLESRVRETQYF. CDR3 DNA sequence: TGCGCCAGCAGCTTGGAGTCCAGGGTGAGAGAGACCCAGTACTTC.